The source of this T cell receptor (beta chain) is a study of blood T cell repertoires in COVID-19. In the study overall: T cells, B-cell-depleted T cells, or PBMCs provided the cDNA or gDNA that served as material.

CDR1 SGHVS and CDR2 FQNEAQ come from the germline V gene. Trimming took 5 bases from V and 1 from J; bases not matched to a gene: 7. This CDR3 has 15 residues. Libraries were prepared by immunoSEQ multiplex PCR; TCRdb keeps only in-frame clonotypes and omits some of them. The sample lists roughly 290,000 clones; 80% to 85% were seen once. V and J are TRBV7-8 and TRBJ1-1; 7 bases match TRBD1. The specimen was peripheral blood. The TCR was taken from a person between 65 and 79 years old with COVID-19, enrolled during active disease. CDR3 protein: CASSRQGFSNTEAFF. Here the CDR3 DNA reads TGTGCCAGCAGCCGACAGGGATTCTCGAACACTGAAGCTTTCTTT.